This T cell receptor (beta chain) was captured by sequencing in a study of blood T cell repertoires in COVID-19. Across the study: COVID-19 samples, acute and convalescent, were from the United States, Italy and Spain. The analysed material was cDNA or gDNA that came from T cells, B-cell-depleted T cells, or PBMCs.

In the study's own analysis: Reference gene primer amplification in the assay estimated nucleated cell counts. Profiling relied on immunoSEQ multiplex PCR, and the TCRdb table lists in-frame clones only, not all of them. V and J calls plus clone size are reproduced from that table; the DNA served to infer D and trimming. The sample shows around 100,000 clones, approximately 81% of them seen only once. This sequence was found in a man aged 45-65 years with acute or convalescent COVID-19. The sample taken for sequencing was peripheral blood.

The CDR3 DNA is TGTGCCAGCAGACATACAGGGGGCGACACCGGGGAGCTGTTTTTT. This gives the protein CASRHTGGDTGELFF. The rearrangement links TRBV28 to TRBJ2-2; TRBD1 aligns across 9 bases. This CDR3 region has 15 residues. Germline CDR1 reads MDHEN; CDR2 reads SYDVKM. The junction had 5 bases not matched to a gene; V was cut back by 6 bases and J by 3 bases. The full variable domain, rest sourced from reference TRBV28 and TRBJ2-2, is DVKVTQSSRYLVKRTGEKVFLECVQDMDHENMFWYRQDPGLGLRLIYFSYDVKMKEKGDIPEGYSVSREKKERFSLILESASTNQTSMYLCASRHTGGDTGELFFGEGSRLTVL.